A selection of T cell receptor beta chains follows, all from one sample in a study of low-dose radiotherapy and immunotherapy resistance in tumors. MiXCR was run by TCRdb on the reads, yielding one entry per CDR3 protein. This table has more than 45,000 distinct CDR3 sequences, approximately 25% appearing once. The source was PBMCs, collected before treatment. These receptors were collected from a male donor with prostate cancer. Both conserved end residues are part of each CDR3. Fields, in order: clone size, D gene, V gene, J gene, CDR3 DNA, CDR3 protein. D genes are given only for firm matches. The size entry is marked missing in some rows and otherwise reads once, few, many or a size class.

many,TRBD2,TRBV5-1,TRBJ2-1,TGCGCCAGCAGCTTGGCTCTAGCGGGAGAGGGTGAGCAGTTCTTC,CASSLALAGEGEQFF
many,TRBD1,TRBV19,TRBJ2-7,TGTGCCAGTAGAGTGGGGGGACAGGGAAGCGAGCAGTACTTC,CASRVGGQGSEQYF
many,TRBD2,TRBV6-1,TRBJ2-3,TGTGCCAGCAGTGAAACTGGCGCGGGGCGGGGGGGGGCAGATACGCAGTATTTT,CASSETGAGRGGADTQYF
many,.,TRBV3-1,TRBJ2-4,TGTGCCAGCAGCCCGGGACACGCCCGCATTCAGTACTTC,CASSPGHARIQYF
many,TRBD2,TRBV5-1,TRBJ2-3,TGCGCCAGCAGCTCGCCTAGCGGGGGGAAGAGCACAGATACGCAGTATTTT,CASSSPSGGKSTDTQYF
many,.,TRBV5-1,TRBJ1-3,TGCGCCAGCAGCTTGGCGGGTACCTCTGGAAACACCATATATTTT,CASSLAGTSGNTIYF
.,.,TRBV30,TRBJ1-5,TGTGCCTGGAGTGTATCGGCCGGTGGCAATCAGCCCCAGCATTTT,CAWSVSAGGNQPQHF
many,.,TRBV21-1,TRBJ2-7,TGTGCCAGCAGCAAAGACCCATTCTACGAGCAGTACTTC,CASSKDPFYEQYF
few,.,TRBV14,TRBJ2-5,TGTGCCAGCAGCCAAGGTAGCGGAAGAGAGACCCAGTACTTC,CASSQGSGRETQYF
many,.,TRBV5-8,TRBJ1-3,TGTGCCAGCAGCTTGGTTGGCAGCTCTGGAAACACCATATATTTT,CASSLVGSSGNTIYF
many,.,TRBV7-6,TRBJ2-7,TGTGCCAGCAGCATCGGGACACTCTACGAGCAGTACTTC,CASSIGTLYEQYF
.,TRBD1,TRBV3-1,TRBJ1-2,TGTGCCAGCAGCCTGAGAGGGGGCGCGGGCGAGGTGGATGGCTACACCTTC,CASSLRGGAGEVDGYTF
.,.,TRBV6-2/TRBV6-3,TRBJ2-5,TGTGCCAGCAGTTACTCCAAAGGGGACACTAAGACCCAGTACTTC,CASSYSKGDTKTQYF
many,.,TRBV20-1,TRBJ2-7,TGCAGTGCTAGAGACCTGCTAGGTACCTACGAGCAGTACTTC,CSARDLLGTYEQYF
once,.,TRBV6-8,TRBJ1-2,TGTGCCAGCAGTGAAAATCGTCTTGGCTACACCTTC,CASSENRLGYTF
.,.,TRBV6-1,TRBJ1-1,TGTGCCAGCAGCGGGTCTGGCGGGACTGAAGCTTTCTTT,CASSGSGGTEAFF
many,TRBD2,TRBV6-8,TRBJ2-7,TGTGCCAGCAGTTACCGGGGGGGCTACGAGCAGTACTTC,CASSYRGGYEQYF
many,.,TRBV9,TRBJ2-2,TGTGCCAGCAGCGTAGAGGTTGGAGGGCGCGACACCGGGGAGCTGTTTTTT,CASSVEVGGRDTGELFF
.,TRBD1,TRBV12-5,TRBJ1-2,TGTGCTAGTGGTTTCACCTCGGACAGGAGGAGCTATGGCTACACCTTC,CASGFTSDRRSYGYTF
many,TRBD2,TRBV6-1,TRBJ2-7,TGTGCCAGCAGCCCTAGCGGTAACTCCGAGCAGTACTTC,CASSPSGNSEQYF
.,TRBD2,TRBV27,TRBJ2-4,TGTGCCAGCAGGGGGGGGGTAGCCAAAAACATTCAGTACTTC,CASRGGVAKNIQYF
many,TRBD1,TRBV29-1,TRBJ2-4,TGCAGCGTTGTCCCCCAGGGGGTCGGAAACATTCAGTACTTC,CSVVPQGVGNIQYF
.,TRBD1,TRBV3-1,TRBJ2-5,TGTGCCAGCAGCCAAGGGACAGGGCTGGAGACCCAGTACTTC,CASSQGTGLETQYF
few,.,TRBV6-8,TRBJ1-6,TGTGCCAGCAACGAAGGCTTTAGGAGCTCCTATAATTCACCCCTCCACTTT,CASNEGFRSSYNSPLHF
.,TRBD2,TRBV6-8,TRBJ2-2,TGTGCCAGCAGGTCGGGGGGAGCGAACACCGGGGAGCTGTTTTTT,CASRSGGANTGELFF
many,.,TRBV29-1,TRBJ2-1,TGCAGCGTTGCTCCAATTCTCTCCTACAATGAGCAGTTCTTC,CSVAPILSYNEQFF
.,.,TRBV28,TRBJ1-1,TGTGCCAGCACCCCAGGGAGGACTGAAGCTTTCTTT,CASTPGRTEAFF
.,.,TRBV10-3,TRBJ1-6,TGTGCCATCAGTGAGTCGCCAGCCTCAGGTCGTTCACCCCTCCACTTT,CAISESPASGRSPLHF
.,.,TRBV2,TRBJ2-3,TGTGCCAGCAGTGATTTCACGTTTGAGGGTGCAGATACGCAGTATTTT,CASSDFTFEGADTQYF
many,.,TRBV10-3,TRBJ2-7,TGTGCCATCAGTGGGAACGACGAGCAGTACTTC,CAISGNDEQYF
many,TRBD2,TRBV19,TRBJ2-1,TGTGCCAGTAGTACCCCTGGCGGGGGGGCTTTTGAGCAGTTCTTC,CASSTPGGGAFEQFF
many,.,TRBV11-2,TRBJ1-2,TGTGCCAGCAGCTTAGATCAAAGGAGGGGACACGGCTACACCTTC,CASSLDQRRGHGYTF
.,.,TRBV28,TRBJ1-1,TGTGCCAGCAGTTTATGGGGTAAACAGGGAATGGGGAGTACGGCTTTCTTT,CASSLWGKQGMGSTAFF
.,.,TRBV29-1,TRBJ2-7,TGCAGCGTTGAAGATGGTGGCGGTTCCTACGAGCAGTACTTC,CSVEDGGGSYEQYF
many,.,TRBV5-1,TRBJ2-1,TGCGCCAGCAGCTTGTCCCTATCCTACAATGAGCAGTTCTTC,CASSLSLSYNEQFF
many,.,TRBV7-8,TRBJ1-1,TGTGCCAGCAGAGGTCGTGGGAAAGAAGCTTTCTTT,CASRGRGKEAFF
many,TRBD2,TRBV13,TRBJ2-7,TGTGCCAGCAGCTTAGGGACTAGCGGCTACGAGCAGTACTTC,CASSLGTSGYEQYF
many,TRBD2,TRBV7-8,TRBJ2-3,TGTGCCAGCAGCTTAGGACGCAGCGGGGGGGCGGCAGATACGCAGTATTTT,CASSLGRSGGAADTQYF
many,.,TRBV29-1,TRBJ2-7,TGCAGCGTCAAAACCTACGAGCAGTACTTC,CSVKTYEQYF
many,TRBD1,TRBV6-5,TRBJ2-4,TGTGCCGTGGGGACAGGGCCATTGAGGACGGCCAAAAACATTCAGTACTTC,CAVGTGPLRTAKNIQYF
many,.,TRBV6-2/TRBV6-3,TRBJ2-3,TGTGCCAGCAGTTACTCGAGAGGCGGGGCTAGCACAGATACGCAGTATTTT,CASSYSRGGASTDTQYF
many,.,TRBV23-1,TRBJ2-1,TGCGCCAGCAGTCAATTAAACGCGAGCTCCTACAATGAGCAGTTCTTC,CASSQLNASSYNEQFF
.,TRBD2,TRBV20-1,TRBJ2-5,TGCAGTGCTAGACTAGCGGGCCCCCAAGAGACCCAGTACTTC,CSARLAGPQETQYF
.,.,TRBV6-2/TRBV6-3,TRBJ2-4,TGTGCCAGCAGCCTCAGGGTGAGGGAAAACATTCAGTACTTC,CASSLRVRENIQYF
.,TRBD1,TRBV6-2/TRBV6-3,TRBJ2-7,TGTGCCAGCAGACCACGGGACAGGGTATCCGAGCAGTACTTC,CASRPRDRVSEQYF
many,TRBD1,TRBV25-1,TRBJ1-1,TGTGCCAGCAGTGAAACCGCCGGGACAGGGTATGAAGCTTTCTTT,CASSETAGTGYEAFF
many,TRBD2,TRBV5-1,TRBJ2-5,TGCGCCAGCAGCGCGGGACTAGCGGGGGCCCAAGAGACCCAGTACTTC,CASSAGLAGAQETQYF
once,.,TRBV24-1,TRBJ2-2,TGTGCCACCCCAGGACAAAGGAACACCGGGGAGCTGTTTTTT,CATPGQRNTGELFF
few,.,TRBV2,TRBJ2-1,TGTGCCAGCGGACGGGGGAGCTCCTACAATGAGCAGTTCTTC,CASGRGSSYNEQFF